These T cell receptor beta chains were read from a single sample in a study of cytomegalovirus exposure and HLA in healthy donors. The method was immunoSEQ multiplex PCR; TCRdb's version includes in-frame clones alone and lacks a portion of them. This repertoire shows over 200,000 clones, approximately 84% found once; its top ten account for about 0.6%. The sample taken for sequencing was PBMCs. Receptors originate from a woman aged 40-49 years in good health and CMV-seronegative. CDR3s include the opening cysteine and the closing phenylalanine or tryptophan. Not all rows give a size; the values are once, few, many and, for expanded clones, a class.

CDR3 protein: CAWSDKPYEQYF
clone size: NA
J gene: TRBJ2-7
V gene: TRBV30

CDR3 protein: CASSPIGQPPLTEAFF
clone size: NA
J gene: TRBJ1-1
V gene: TRBV27

CDR3 protein: CASSLGGAGGAPNEQFF
clone size: NA
J gene: TRBJ2-1
V gene: TRBV7-6

CDR3 protein: CASSLTRIYQPQHF
clone size: NA
J gene: TRBJ1-5
V gene: TRBV28

CDR3 protein: CASSPGQLNTGELFF
clone size: NA
J gene: TRBJ2-2
V gene: TRBV19

CDR3 protein: CASSPLSDTEAFF
clone size: NA
J gene: TRBJ1-1
V gene: TRBV5-1

CDR3 protein: CAWSVQSAGTQYF
clone size: once
J gene: TRBJ2-4
V gene: TRBV30

CDR3 protein: CAWSGEGLEQYF
clone size: NA
J gene: TRBJ2-7
V gene: TRBV30

CDR3 protein: CASSSTVAGGNNEQFF
clone size: NA
J gene: TRBJ2-1
V gene: TRBV7-2

CDR3 protein: CVSSQRREPSF
clone size: once
J gene: TRBJ1-2
V gene: TRBV14

CDR3 protein: CASSVSTGAYGYTF
clone size: NA
J gene: TRBJ1-2
V gene: TRBV9

CDR3 protein: CASSSPANTGELFF
clone size: NA
J gene: TRBJ2-2
V gene: TRBV5-1

CDR3 protein: CASSYSRDRGYEQYF
clone size: NA
J gene: TRBJ2-7
V gene: TRBV6-5

CDR3 protein: CSAAAITGGLNTEAFF
clone size: NA
J gene: TRBJ1-1
V gene: TRBV29-1

CDR3 protein: CSVEGLAGGLRTDTQYF
clone size: NA
J gene: TRBJ2-3
V gene: TRBV29-1